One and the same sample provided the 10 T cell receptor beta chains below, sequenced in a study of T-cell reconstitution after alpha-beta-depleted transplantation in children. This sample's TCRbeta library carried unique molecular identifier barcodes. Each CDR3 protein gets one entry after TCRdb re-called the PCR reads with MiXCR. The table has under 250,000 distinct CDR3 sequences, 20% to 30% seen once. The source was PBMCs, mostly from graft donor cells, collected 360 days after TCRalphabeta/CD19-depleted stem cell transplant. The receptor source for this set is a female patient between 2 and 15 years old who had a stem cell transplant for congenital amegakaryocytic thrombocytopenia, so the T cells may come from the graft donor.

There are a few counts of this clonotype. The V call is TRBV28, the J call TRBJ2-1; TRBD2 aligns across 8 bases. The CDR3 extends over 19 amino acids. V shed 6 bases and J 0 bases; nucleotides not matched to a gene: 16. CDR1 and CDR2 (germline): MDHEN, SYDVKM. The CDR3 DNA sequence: TGTGCCAGCAGGTACCCACTAGCGGAGGCGGGTAGCTCCTACAATGAGCAGTTCTTC. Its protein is CASRYPLAEAGSSYNEQFF.

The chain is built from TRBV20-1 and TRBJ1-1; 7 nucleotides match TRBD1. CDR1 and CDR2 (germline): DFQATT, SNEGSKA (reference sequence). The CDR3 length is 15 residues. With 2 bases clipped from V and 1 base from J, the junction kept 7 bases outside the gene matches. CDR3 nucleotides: TGCAGTGCTAGAAATCGACAGGGTCCGAACACTGAAGCTTTCTTT. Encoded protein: CSARNRQGPNTEAFF.

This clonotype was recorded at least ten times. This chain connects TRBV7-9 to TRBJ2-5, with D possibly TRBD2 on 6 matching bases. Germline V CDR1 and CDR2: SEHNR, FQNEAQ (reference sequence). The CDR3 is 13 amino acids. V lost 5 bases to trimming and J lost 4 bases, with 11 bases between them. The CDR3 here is CASSTSGVETQYF. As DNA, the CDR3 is TGTGCCAGCAGCACATCGGGAGTAGAGACCCAGTACTTC.

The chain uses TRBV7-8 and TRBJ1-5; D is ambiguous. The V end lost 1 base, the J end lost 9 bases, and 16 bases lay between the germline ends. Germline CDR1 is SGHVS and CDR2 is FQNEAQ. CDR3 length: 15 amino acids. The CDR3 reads CASSLVGWQWRPQHF. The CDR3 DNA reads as TGTGCCAGCAGCTTAGTAGGTTGGCAATGGAGGCCCCAGCATTTT.

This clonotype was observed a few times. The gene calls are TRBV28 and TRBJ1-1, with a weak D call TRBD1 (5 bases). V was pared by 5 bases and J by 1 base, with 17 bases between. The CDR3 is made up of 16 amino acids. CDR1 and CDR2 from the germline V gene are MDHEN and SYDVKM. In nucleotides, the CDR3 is TGTGCCAGCAGTGGGGGGACTTTAAACGGGAACACTGAAGCTTTCTTT. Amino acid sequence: CASSGGTLNGNTEAFF.

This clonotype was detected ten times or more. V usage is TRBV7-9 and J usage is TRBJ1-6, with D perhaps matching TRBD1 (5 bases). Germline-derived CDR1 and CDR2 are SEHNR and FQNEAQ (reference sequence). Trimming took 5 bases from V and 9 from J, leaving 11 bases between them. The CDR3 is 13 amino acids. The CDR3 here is CASSDSVLSPLHF. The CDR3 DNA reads TGTGCCAGCAGCGACAGTGTCCTTTCACCCCTCCACTTT.

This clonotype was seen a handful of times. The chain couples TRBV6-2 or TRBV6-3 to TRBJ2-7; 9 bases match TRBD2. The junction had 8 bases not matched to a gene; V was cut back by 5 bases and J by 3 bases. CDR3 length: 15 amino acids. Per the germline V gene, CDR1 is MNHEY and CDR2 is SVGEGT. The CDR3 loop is CASSGLGLASYEQYF. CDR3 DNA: TGTGCCAGCAGTGGATTAGGACTAGCGAGCTACGAGCAGTACTTC.

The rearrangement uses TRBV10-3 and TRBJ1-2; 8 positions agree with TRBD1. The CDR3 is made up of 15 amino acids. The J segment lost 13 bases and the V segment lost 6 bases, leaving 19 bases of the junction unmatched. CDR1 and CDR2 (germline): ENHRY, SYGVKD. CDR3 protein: CAISRDRPGVVDFTF. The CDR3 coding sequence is TGTGCCATCAGCCGGGACAGGCCCGGGGTAGTCGACTTCACCTTC.

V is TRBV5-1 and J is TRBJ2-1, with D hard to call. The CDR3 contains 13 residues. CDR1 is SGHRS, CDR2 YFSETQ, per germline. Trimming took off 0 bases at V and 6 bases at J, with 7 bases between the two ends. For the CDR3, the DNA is TGCGCCAGCAGCTTGGGTCCTTTCAATGAGCAGTTCTTC. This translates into CASSLGPFNEQFF. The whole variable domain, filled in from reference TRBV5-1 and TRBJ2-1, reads KAGVTQTPRYLIKTRGQQVTLSCSPISGHRSVSWYQQTPGQGLQFLFEYFSETQRNKGNFPGRFSGRQFSNSRSEMNVSTLELGDSALYLCASSLGPFNEQFFGPGTRLTVL.

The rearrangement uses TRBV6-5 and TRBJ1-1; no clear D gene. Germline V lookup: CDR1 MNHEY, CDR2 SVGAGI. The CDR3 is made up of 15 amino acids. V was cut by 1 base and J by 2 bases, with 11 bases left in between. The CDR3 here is CASSYFPVSNTEAFF. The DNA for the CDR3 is TGTGCCAGCAGTTACTTCCCAGTATCCAACACTGAAGCTTTCTTT.